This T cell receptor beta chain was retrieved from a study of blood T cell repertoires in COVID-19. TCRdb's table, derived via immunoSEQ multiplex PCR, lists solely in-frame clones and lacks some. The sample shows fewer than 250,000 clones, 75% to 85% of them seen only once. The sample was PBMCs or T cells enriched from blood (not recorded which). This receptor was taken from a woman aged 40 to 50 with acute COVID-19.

The CDR3 sequence is CASSGGENRATNEKLFF. Written as DNA, the CDR3 is TGTGCCAGCAGCGGAGGAGAAAACAGAGCAACTAATGAAAAACTGTTTTTT. This sequence joins TRBV5-5 and TRBJ1-4; unclear D gene. V dropped 4 bases and J dropped 0 bases, with 16 bases sitting between them. The CDR3 loop spans 17 amino acids. The germline CDR1 and CDR2 sequences are SGHKS and YYEKEE (reference sequence).